A single sample is the source of the 20 T cell receptor beta chains below, sequenced in a study of T cell responses to AZD1222 COVID-19 vaccine. TCRdb's table, derived via immunoSEQ multiplex PCR, lists solely in-frame clones and lacks some. Of fewer than 200,000 clones listed, around 90% are singletons. Sequenced material: peripheral blood, taken 28 days after the second AZD1222 dose. The receptors come from an adult who received the AZD1222 COVID-19 vaccine.

The chain has TRBV11-2 and TRBJ2-2, with TRBD2 identical over 8 bases. There are 17 residues in the CDR3. The trim removed 6 bases at V and 7 bases at J, leaving 16 bases unmatched. CDR1 SGHAT and CDR2 FQNNGV come from the germline V gene. The CDR3 sequence: CASSRAGAGLPIGELFF. In DNA form, the CDR3 reads TGTGCCAGCAGTAGAGCGGGAGCGGGGCTCCCAATCGGGGAGCTGTTTTTT.

The gene calls are TRBV24-1 and TRBJ2-7; unclear D gene. The CDR3 runs 12 residues. Trimming took off 8 bases at V and 3 bases at J, with 10 bases between the two ends. Looked up from germline, CDR1 is KGHDR and CDR2 is SFDVKD. The CDR3: CATTPTSYEQYF. The DNA of the CDR3 is TGTGCCACCACACCCACAAGCTACGAGCAGTACTTC.

The J gene is TRBJ1-1, the V gene TRBV11-2; possible D gene TRBD1, 5 bases. From germline, CDR1 is SGHAT and CDR2 FQNNGV. This CDR3 is built from 18 residues. V was clipped by 3 bases and J by 10 bases, with 30 bases between them. The CDR3 reads CASSFSLVGEGRGFGAFF. The CDR3 DNA reads TGTGCCAGCAGCTTCAGCCTGGTGGGAGAGGGGAGGGGTTTTGGAGCTTTCTTT.

The rearrangement uses TRBV11-3 and TRBJ2-1; 11 bases are shared with TRBD2. Germline loops: CDR1 SGHNT, CDR2 YENEEA. V dropped 4 bases and J dropped 15; count of bases not matched to a gene: 8. The CDR3 spans 13 residues. The CDR3: CASSSLAGGLLFF. DNA for the CDR3: TGTGCCAGCAGCTCCTTAGCGGGGGGGCTGCTGTTCTTC.

The genes are TRBV5-6 and TRBJ2-2, with 9 bases fitting TRBD2. Germline values: CDR1 SGHDT, CDR2 YYEEEE. This CDR3 region has 16 residues. The junction had 4 bases not matched to a gene; V was cut back by 2 bases and J by 2 bases. This CDR3 reads CASSFETSGNTGELFF. DNA for the CDR3: TGTGCCAGCAGCTTTGAGACTAGCGGAAACACCGGGGAGCTGTTTTTT.

This clone has just one count. Other DNA variants within this sample encode the same CDR3. The rearrangement links TRBV5-4 to TRBJ1-1; D is uncertain. This CDR3 comprises 13 residues. Trimming took off 0 bases at V and 1 base at J, with 4 bases between the two ends. Germline CDR1 and CDR2: SGHNT and YYREEE (reference sequence). DNA of the CDR3: TGTGCCAGCAGCTTGGTGTCGAACACTGAAGCTTTCTTT. Protein product: CASSLVSNTEAFF.

The chain joins TRBV6-5 to TRBJ1-6; TRBD1 might be the D (5 bases). This CDR3 comprises 14 residues. V gave up 7 bases and J gave up 7 bases, with 14 bases separating them. Germline CDR1 is MNHEY and CDR2 is SVGAGI. DNA of the CDR3: TGTGCCAGCACCCTAGGGACTCCGAATTCACCCCTCCACTTT. Protein sequence: CASTLGTPNSPLHF.

V and J are TRBV4-2 and TRBJ1-2; D ambiguous. V shed 4 bases and J shed 4 bases, with 22 bases lying between them. The CDR3 is made up of 17 amino acids. Germline V gene data show CDR1 as LGHNA and CDR2 as YNFKEQ. The DNA for the CDR3 is TGTGCCAGCAGCCCCACACCCCGGACCGAATCGACCTATGGCTACACCTTC. Protein sequence: CASSPTPRTESTYGYTF.

The chain is built from TRBV5-3 and TRBJ1-5; tentative D call: TRBD1 (5 bases). TRBV5-3 is an open reading frame whose function is uncertain. This CDR3 contains 19 residues. Trimming removed 3 bases at V and 1 base at J, with 23 bases between. CDR3 amino acids: CARSSLTSGYPSSNQPQHF. CDR3 in DNA: TGTGCCAGAAGCTCGCTAACATCAGGGTACCCCTCGAGCAATCAGCCCCAGCATTTT.

Only one count was recorded for this clone. The J gene is TRBJ1-6, the V gene TRBV19; D is unclear. The CDR3 has 14 residues. Deletions cut 5 bases from V and 14 bases from J, with 19 bases between. The germline V gene encodes CDR1 LNHDA and CDR2 SQIVND (reference sequence). The CDR3 is CASSSGPGVRTLHF. The CDR3 DNA sequence: TGTGCCAGTAGTTCCGGACCTGGAGTCAGAACCCTCCACTTT.

The chain uses TRBV3-1 (or the pseudogene TRBV3-2) and TRBJ2-2, with D perhaps TRBD1 (6 bases). Germline V gene lookup returns CDR1 LGHDT and CDR2 YNNKEL (reference sequence). V was trimmed by 4 bases and J by 8 bases, leaving 23 bases between them. The CDR3 is made up of 17 amino acids. CDR3 nucleotide sequence: TGTGCCAGCAGCCCTGAACTCCGGACAGTACAAACAGGGGAGCTGTTTTTT. Translating gives CASSPELRTVQTGELFF.

This clone showed up just once. The rearrangement joins TRBV11-2 to TRBJ1-5, with a possible D match to TRBD1 (5 bases). The CDR3 spans 17 residues. CDR1 is SGHAT, CDR2 FQNNGV, per germline. Between the trimmed V and J ends, which lost 4 bases and 4 bases, there was a span of 20 bases. CDR3 protein: CASSSTPRSGGNQPQHF. CDR3 sequence (DNA): TGTGCCAGCAGCTCAACCCCCCGATCGGGGGGGAATCAGCCCCAGCATTTT.

The CDR3 nucleotides read TGTGCCAGCAGTCAACAGGGTGGGAGGAACGAAGGCTACACCTTC. Encoded protein: CASSQQGGRNEGYTF. The V and J genes are TRBV2 and TRBJ1-2, with D perhaps matching TRBD1 (6 bases). Germline lookup yields CDR1 SNHLY and CDR2 FYNNEI. Trimming cost V 5 bases and J 8 bases, with 21 bases left between them. CDR3 length: 15 residues.

This sequence joins TRBV27 and TRBJ2-3; D is unresolved. V was trimmed by 1 base and J by 6 bases, leaving 20 bases between them. The CDR3 extends over 17 amino acids. Germline CDR1 and CDR2: MNHEY and SMNVEV (reference sequence). Here the CDR3 DNA reads TGTGCCAGCAGTTTATTTAGGAAGGATACCCCGAGGGATACGCAGTATTTT. Translated, it gives CASSLFRKDTPRDTQYF.

This sequence joins TRBV2 and TRBJ1-3; D gene ambiguous. This CDR3 is 15 amino acids long. The V gene's germline CDR1 is SNHLY and CDR2 FYNNEI. The ends were cut back, 7 bases at V and 0 bases at J, with 13 bases in the middle. The CDR3 here is CASTRGRFSGNTIYF. CDR3 nucleotide sequence: TGTGCCAGCACTCGCGGACGTTTCTCTGGAAACACCATATATTTT.

The CDR3 sequence: CASSRDGSDQPQHF. The CDR3 DNA reads TGCGCCAGCAGCAGGGACGGTTCGGATCAGCCCCAGCATTTT. V is TRBV5-1 and J is TRBJ1-5; possible D gene TRBD1, 5 bases. The CDR3 length is 14 residues. Germline-derived CDR1 and CDR2 are SGHRS and YFSETQ. V was trimmed by 4 bases and J by 5 bases, leaving 13 bases between them.

J is TRBJ2-5 and V is TRBV11-2, with 9 bases identical to TRBD1. Germline CDR1 is SGHAT and CDR2 is FQNNGV. J was trimmed by 6 bases and V by 5 bases; bases with no gene match: 4. This CDR3 is 13 amino acids long. Written as DNA, the CDR3 is TGTGCCAGCAGCACGGACAGGGGCCAGACCCAGTACTTC. Its protein is CASSTDRGQTQYF. The full variable domain, with the rest looked up from reference TRBV11-2 and TRBJ2-5, is EAGVAQSPRYKIIEKRQSVAFWCNPISGHATLYWYQQILGQGPKLLIQFQNNGVVDDSQLPKDRFSAERLKGVDSTLKIQPAKLEDSAVYLCASSTDRGQTQYFGPGTRLLVL.

This chain links TRBV25-1 with TRBJ1-5, with no clear D. Germline loops: CDR1 MGHDK, CDR2 SYGVNS. The ends were cut back, 3 bases at V and 5 bases at J, with 11 bases in the middle. The CDR3 consists of 14 residues. Written as DNA, the CDR3 is TGTGCCAGCAGTGACATGGGCAGTCATCAGCCCCAGCATTTT. Its protein is CASSDMGSHQPQHF.

The CDR3 loop is CASSRSGTRSSYEQYF. CDR3 nucleotide sequence: TGTGCCAGTAGCCGGAGCGGGACGAGAAGCTCCTACGAGCAGTACTTC. This chain joins TRBV19 and TRBJ2-7; 7 nucleotides match TRBD2. Germline V gives CDR1 LNHDA, CDR2 SQIVND (reference sequence). J lost 0 bases, V lost 6 bases, and 11 bases had no gene match. The CDR3 consists of 16 residues.

The CDR3 coding sequence is TGTGCCAGCAGTGTCAGGGTCAGGCACTATAGCACAGATACGCAGTATTTT. Translated: CASSVRVRHYSTDTQYF. This chain links TRBV2 with TRBJ2-3; D possibly corresponds to TRBD1 (5 bases). CDR3 length equals 17 residues. Trimming shortened V by 4 bases and J by 0 bases, and 17 bases separated the two germline ends. Germline assignment: CDR1 SNHLY and CDR2 FYNNEI.